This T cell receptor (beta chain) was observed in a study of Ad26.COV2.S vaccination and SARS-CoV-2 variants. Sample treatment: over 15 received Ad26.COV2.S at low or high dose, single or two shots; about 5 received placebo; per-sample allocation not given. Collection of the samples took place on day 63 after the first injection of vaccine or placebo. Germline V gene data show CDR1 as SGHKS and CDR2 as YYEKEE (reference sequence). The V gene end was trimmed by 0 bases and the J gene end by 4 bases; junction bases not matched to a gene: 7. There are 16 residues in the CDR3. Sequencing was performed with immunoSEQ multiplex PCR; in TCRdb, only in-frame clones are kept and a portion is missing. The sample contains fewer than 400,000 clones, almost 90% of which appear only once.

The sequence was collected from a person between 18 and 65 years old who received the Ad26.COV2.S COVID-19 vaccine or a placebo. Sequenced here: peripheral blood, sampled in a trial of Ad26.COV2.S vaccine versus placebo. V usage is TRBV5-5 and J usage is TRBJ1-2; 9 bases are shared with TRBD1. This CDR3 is CASSLDGTGYGYGYTF. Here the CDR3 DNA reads TGTGCCAGCAGCTTGGACGGGACAGGGTACGGCTATGGCTACACCTTC.